These T cell receptor beta chains were read from a single sample in a study of cytomegalovirus exposure and HLA in healthy donors. The repertoire was sequenced with immunoSEQ multiplex PCR; TCRdb's copy has only in-frame clones and lacks some. This sample has roughly 73,000 clones; 85% to 95% occur once, and the top ten carry 3% to 4%. The material sequenced was PBMCs. These receptors originate from a man aged 18 to 29 in good health and CMV-seronegative. The CDR3 runs from the conserved cysteine through the conserved F or W. D genes are given only for firm matches. A clone size is listed for some rows: how often the clone was seen (once, few, many), or a class if it is expanded.

CDR3 protein	CDR3 DNA	D gene	clone size	V gene	J gene
CASSLSGQGADTQYF	TGTGCCAGCAGCTTAAGCGGGCAGGGGGCAGATACGCAGTATTTT	TRBD1	-	TRBV7-3	TRBJ2-3
CASYKTGDTEAFF	TGTGCCAGCTACAAGACAGGGGACACTGAAGCTTTCTTT	TRBD1	-	TRBV18	TRBJ1-1
CASSPKERHSPLHF	TGCGCCAGCAGCCCAAAGGAGAGGCATTCACCCCTCCACTTT	-	-	TRBV4-3	TRBJ1-6
CAWSITGGYGYTF	TGTGCCTGGAGTATCACAGGAGGGTATGGCTACACCTTC	-	-	TRBV30	TRBJ1-2
CASSQDYNTGELFF	TGTGCCAGCAGCCAAGACTATAACACCGGGGAGCTGTTTTTT	-	-	TRBV6-5	TRBJ2-2
CASSLDGFTSAGAFF	TGTGCCAGCAGCTTAGATGGCTTTACGAGTGCCGGGGCTTTCTTT	-	-	TRBV7-2	TRBJ1-1
CSVWTGDQETQYF	TGCAGCGTTTGGACAGGAGATCAAGAGACCCAGTACTTC	TRBD1	-	TRBV29-1	TRBJ2-5
CASRSRITDTQYF	TGTGCCAGCAGATCGCGGATCACAGATACGCAGTATTTT	-	once	TRBV6-5	TRBJ2-3
CASSPEVLAGVYNEQFF	TGTGCCAGCAGTCCTGAGGTACTAGCGGGGGTCTACAATGAGCAGTTCTTC	TRBD2	-	TRBV27	TRBJ2-1
CASSRKGEGMNTEAFF	TGCGCCAGCAGCCGAAAGGGGGAGGGCATGAACACTGAAGCTTTCTTT	-	once	TRBV4-3	TRBJ1-1
CSVRQGMAKNIQYF	TGCAGCGTTCGACAGGGAATGGCCAAAAACATTCAGTACTTC	TRBD1	-	TRBV29-1	TRBJ2-4
CASSQDGGRGGGEQFF	TGTGCCAGCAGCCAGGACGGGGGCAGAGGGGGCGGTGAGCAGTTCTTC	-	-	TRBV14	TRBJ2-1
CASSSRGENTGELFF	TGTGCCAGCAGCTCGCGGGGGGAGAACACCGGGGAGCTGTTTTTT	TRBD2	-	TRBV13	TRBJ2-2
CASMTGTGLSNTEAFF	TGCGCCAGCATGACCGGGACAGGGCTATCGAACACTGAAGCTTTCTTT	TRBD1	once	TRBV10-2	TRBJ1-1
CASSDSGQGWDIQYF	TGTGCCAGCAGTGACTCAGGACAGGGATGGGACATTCAGTACTTC	TRBD1	-	TRBV6-5	TRBJ2-4
CAISGGVASKNIQYF	TGTGCCATCAGTGGTGGAGTGGCGTCCAAAAACATTCAGTACTTC	-	-	TRBV10-3	TRBJ2-4
CASSKTQGSLYEQYF	TGTGCCAGCAGTAAGACACAGGGTTCCCTCTACGAGCAGTACTTC	-	-	TRBV6-5	TRBJ2-7
CASSIETGAGTEAFF	TGTGCCAGCTCAATAGAAACAGGGGCCGGCACTGAAGCTTTCTTT	TRBD1	-	TRBV18	TRBJ1-1